This TCR beta chain comes out of a study of blood T cells in healthy people across ages. Whole-study context: Per every two T cells, about one barcoded beta molecule was captured by template switching. Broader study findings: Researchers said unsorted PBMCs prevented a conclusive naive versus antigen-experienced comparison.

Individuals who donated were healthy Caucasians from Russia aged roughly 6 to 90. A minimum of 7 million PBMCs was isolated per sample. On this clonotype: The target antigen is unknown.

The CDR3 covers 15 residues. CDR1 is SQVTM, CDR2 ANQGSEA, per germline. V lost 3 bases and J 8 bases, leaving 22 bases between the germline ends. Next came a second PCR, run for about 6 to 11 cycles, which used a sample-barcoded 5' primer along with a J-beta primer mix. TCRdb reprocessed the 5' RACE reads via MiXCR and lists one record per CDR3 protein. The sample consists of 900,000 to 950,000 distinct CDR3 sequences, 25% to 30% of them appearing once. The same data also contributed to another study, on T cells of mothers and their children.

Specimen: blood. The J gene is TRBJ2-5, the V gene TRBV29-1, with a weak D call TRBD2 (5 bases). The TCR sequence derives from a woman in her thirties or forties in good health. CDR3: CSVEPHSTPADTQYF. DNA for the CDR3: TGCAGCGTTGAGCCACATTCGACACCAGCGGATACCCAGTACTTC.